This TCR beta chain was identified in a study of cytomegalovirus exposure and HLA in healthy donors. Study in general: Among the roughly 400 genotyped donors, approximately 80% were placed in the Caucasian-associated ancestry cluster. Regarding the study as a whole: Both high specificity and high sensitivity reportedly marked the classifier's diagnosis of cytomegalovirus status. Reportedly, a later analysis found an Asian-associated ancestry cluster had fewer N-insertions than the approximately 670-donor mean.

This clone was recorded only once. Its antigen is still unknown. The germline V and J ends were trimmed by 3 bases and 2 bases, with 12 bases remaining between them. The length of the CDR3 is 15 residues. Germline loops: CDR1 SGDLS, CDR2 YYNGEE. It was with 60 Vbeta and 13 Jbeta primers that the PCR ran. Profiling relied on immunoSEQ multiplex PCR, and the TCRdb table lists in-frame clones only, not all of them. Altogether 100,000 to 150,000 clones are present, approximately 75% being singletons, with the ten largest covering 3% to 4.5%. This clonotype was sampled from a man aged 30 to 39 in good health and CMV-seronegative. The chain is built from TRBV9 and TRBJ1-3; weak D call: TRBD1 (5 bases). The sequencing input was PBMCs. The CDR3 here is CASSDNRFTGNTIYF. The CDR3 DNA sequence: TGTGCCAGCAGCGATAACAGGTTTACTGGAAACACCATATATTTT.